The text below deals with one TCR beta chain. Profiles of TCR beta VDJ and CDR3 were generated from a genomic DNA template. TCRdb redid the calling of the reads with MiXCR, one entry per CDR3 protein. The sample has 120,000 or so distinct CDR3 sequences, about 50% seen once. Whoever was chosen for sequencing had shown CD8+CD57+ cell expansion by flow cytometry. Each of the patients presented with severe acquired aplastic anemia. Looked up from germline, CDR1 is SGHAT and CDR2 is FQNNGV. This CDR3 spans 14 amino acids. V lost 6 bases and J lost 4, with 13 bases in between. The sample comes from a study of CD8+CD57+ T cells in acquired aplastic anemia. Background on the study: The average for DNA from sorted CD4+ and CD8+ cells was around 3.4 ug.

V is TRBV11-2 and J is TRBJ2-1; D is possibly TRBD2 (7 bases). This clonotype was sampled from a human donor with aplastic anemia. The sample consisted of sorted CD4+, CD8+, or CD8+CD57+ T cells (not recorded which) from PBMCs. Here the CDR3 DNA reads TGTGCCAGCAGTAGGGGGGGAGGGTACAATGAGCAGTTCTTC. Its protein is CASSRGGGYNEQFF.